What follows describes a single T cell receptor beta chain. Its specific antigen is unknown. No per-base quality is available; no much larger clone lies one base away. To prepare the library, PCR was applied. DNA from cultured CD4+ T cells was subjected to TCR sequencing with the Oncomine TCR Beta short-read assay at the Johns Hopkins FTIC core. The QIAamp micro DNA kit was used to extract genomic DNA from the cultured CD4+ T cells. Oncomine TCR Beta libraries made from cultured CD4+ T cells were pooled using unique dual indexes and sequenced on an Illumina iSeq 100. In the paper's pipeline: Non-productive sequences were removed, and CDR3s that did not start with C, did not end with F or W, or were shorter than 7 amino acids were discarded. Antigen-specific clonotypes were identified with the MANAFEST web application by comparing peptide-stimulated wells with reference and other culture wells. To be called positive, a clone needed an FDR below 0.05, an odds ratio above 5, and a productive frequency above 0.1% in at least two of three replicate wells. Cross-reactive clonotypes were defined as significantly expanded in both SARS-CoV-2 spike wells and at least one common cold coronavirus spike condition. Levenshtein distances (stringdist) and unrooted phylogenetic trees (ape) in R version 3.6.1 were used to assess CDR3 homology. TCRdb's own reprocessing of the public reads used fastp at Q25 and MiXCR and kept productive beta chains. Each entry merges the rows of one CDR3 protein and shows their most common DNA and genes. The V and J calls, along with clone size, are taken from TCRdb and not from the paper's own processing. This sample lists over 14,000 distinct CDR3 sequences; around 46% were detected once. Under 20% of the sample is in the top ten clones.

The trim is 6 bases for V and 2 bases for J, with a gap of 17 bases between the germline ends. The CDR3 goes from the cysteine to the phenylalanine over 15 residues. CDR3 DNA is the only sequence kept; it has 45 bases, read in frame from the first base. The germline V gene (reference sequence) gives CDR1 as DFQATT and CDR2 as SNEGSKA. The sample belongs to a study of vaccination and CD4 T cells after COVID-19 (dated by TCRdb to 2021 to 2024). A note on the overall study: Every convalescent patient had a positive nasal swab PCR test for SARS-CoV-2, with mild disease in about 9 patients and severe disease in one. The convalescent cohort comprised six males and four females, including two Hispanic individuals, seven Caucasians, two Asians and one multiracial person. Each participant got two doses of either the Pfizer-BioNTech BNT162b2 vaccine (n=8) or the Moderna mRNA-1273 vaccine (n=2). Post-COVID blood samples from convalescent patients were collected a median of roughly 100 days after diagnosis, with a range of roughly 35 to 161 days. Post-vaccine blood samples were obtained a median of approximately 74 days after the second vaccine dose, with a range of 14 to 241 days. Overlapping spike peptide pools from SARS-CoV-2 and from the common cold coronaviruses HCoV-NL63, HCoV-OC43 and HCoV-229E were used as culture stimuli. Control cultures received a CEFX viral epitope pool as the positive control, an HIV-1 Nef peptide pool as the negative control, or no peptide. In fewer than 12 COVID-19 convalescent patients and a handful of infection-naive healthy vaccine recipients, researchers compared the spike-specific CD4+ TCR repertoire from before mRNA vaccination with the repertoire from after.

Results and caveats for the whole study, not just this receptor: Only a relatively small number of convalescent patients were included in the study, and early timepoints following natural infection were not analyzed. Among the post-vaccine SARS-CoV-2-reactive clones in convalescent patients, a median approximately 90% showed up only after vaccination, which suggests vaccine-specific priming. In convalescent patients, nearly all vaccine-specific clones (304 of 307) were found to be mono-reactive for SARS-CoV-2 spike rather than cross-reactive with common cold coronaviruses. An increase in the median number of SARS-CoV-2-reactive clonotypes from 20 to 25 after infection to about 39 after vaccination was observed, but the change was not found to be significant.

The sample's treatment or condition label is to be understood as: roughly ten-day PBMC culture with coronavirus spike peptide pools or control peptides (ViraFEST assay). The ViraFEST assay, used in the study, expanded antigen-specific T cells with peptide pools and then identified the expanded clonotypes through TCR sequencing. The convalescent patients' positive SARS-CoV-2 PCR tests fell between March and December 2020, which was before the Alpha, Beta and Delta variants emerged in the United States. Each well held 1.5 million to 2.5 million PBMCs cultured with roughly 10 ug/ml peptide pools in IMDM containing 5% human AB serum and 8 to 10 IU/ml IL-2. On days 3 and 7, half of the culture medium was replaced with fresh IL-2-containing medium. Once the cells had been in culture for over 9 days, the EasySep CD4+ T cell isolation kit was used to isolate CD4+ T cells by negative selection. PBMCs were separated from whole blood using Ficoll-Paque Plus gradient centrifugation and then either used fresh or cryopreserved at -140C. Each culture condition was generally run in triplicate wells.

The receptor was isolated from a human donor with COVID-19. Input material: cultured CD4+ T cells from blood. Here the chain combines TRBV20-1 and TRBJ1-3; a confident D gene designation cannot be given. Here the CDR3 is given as CSAAGSTTPGNTIYF. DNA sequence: TGCAGTGCGGCGGGGTCTACGACACCTGGAAACACCATATATTTT.